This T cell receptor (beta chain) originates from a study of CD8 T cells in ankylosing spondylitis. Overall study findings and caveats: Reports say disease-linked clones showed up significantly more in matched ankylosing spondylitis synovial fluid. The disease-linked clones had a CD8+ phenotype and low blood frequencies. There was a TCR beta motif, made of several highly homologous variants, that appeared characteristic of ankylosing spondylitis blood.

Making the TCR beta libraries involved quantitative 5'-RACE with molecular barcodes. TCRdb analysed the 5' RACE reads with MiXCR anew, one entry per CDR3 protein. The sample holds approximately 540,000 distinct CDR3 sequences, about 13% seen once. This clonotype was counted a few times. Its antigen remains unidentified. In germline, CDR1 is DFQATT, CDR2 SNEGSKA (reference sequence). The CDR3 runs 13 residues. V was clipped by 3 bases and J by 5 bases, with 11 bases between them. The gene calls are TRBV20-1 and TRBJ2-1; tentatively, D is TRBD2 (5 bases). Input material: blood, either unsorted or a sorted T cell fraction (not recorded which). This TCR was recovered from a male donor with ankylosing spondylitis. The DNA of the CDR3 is TGCAGTGCTAGTGGCGGGTATCACAATGAGCAGTTCTTC. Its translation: CSASGGYHNEQFF.